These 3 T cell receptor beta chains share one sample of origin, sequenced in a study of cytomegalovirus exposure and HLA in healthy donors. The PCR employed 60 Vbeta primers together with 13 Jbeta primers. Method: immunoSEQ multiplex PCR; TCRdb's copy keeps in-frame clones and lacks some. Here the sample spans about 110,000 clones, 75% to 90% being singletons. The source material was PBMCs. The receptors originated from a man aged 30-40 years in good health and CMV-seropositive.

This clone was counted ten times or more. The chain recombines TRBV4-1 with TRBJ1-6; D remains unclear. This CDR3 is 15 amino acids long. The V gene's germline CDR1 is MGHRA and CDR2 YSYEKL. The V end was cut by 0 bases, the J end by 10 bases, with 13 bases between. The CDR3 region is CASSQEAGIQSPLHF. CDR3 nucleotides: TGCGCCAGCAGCCAAGAGGCCGGGATTCAATCACCCCTCCACTTT.

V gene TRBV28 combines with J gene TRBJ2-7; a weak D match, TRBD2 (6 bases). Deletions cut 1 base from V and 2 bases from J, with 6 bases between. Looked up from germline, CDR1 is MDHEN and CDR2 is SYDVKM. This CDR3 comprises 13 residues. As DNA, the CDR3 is TGTGCCAGCAGTTTATCGGGGGCCTACGAGCAGTACTTC. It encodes CASSLSGAYEQYF. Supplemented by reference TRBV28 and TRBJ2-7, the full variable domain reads DVKVTQSSRYLVKRTGEKVFLECVQDMDHENMFWYRQDPGLGLRLIYFSYDVKMKEKGDIPEGYSVSREKKERFSLILESASTNQTSMYLCASSLSGAYEQYFGPGTRLTVT.

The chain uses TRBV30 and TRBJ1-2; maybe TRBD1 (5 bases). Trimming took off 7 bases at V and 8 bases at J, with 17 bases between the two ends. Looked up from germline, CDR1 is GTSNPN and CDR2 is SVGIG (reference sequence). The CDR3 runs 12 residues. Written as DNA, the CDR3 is TGTGCCTTGGGCAGGGTCTACTCCGGCTACACCTTC. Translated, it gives CALGRVYSGYTF.